This passage covers 31 T cell receptor beta chains from one sample sequenced in a study of shared clonotypes between healthy human individuals. Clones were read by immunoSEQ multiplex PCR, and TCRdb kept only the in-frame ones, dropping some. Among 950,000 to 1,300,000 clones listed, around 74% were seen once. Sequencing was done on a sample of memory CD4+ T cells sorted from blood. Subset given: CD45RA-negative fraction. The receptors were gathered from a man between 18 and 35 years old in good health.

The V gene is TRBV28, the J gene TRBJ1-1, with TRBD1 identical over 7 bases. The CDR3 spans 13 residues. Germline V gives CDR1 MDHEN, CDR2 SYDVKM. V shed 8 bases, J shed 2 bases, and the junction held 5 bases outside the gene matches. The CDR3 nucleotides are TGTGCCAGCTCCCAGGGGGGCAACACTGAAGCTTTCTTT. This codes for CASSQGGNTEAFF. Based on the CDR3 plus reference TRBV28 and TRBJ1-1, the full variable domain is DVKVTQSSRYLVKRTGEKVFLECVQDMDHENMFWYRQDPGLGLRLIYFSYDVKMKEKGDIPEGYSVSREKKERFSLILESASTNQTSMYLCASSQGGNTEAFFGQGTRLTVV.

This clone was detected only a few times. This chain uses TRBV9 with TRBJ2-7, with D possibly TRBD1 on 6 matching bases. The CDR3 runs to 14 residues. Germline CDR1 SGDLS, CDR2 YYNGEE. The V gene lost 0 bases and the J gene lost 0 bases, with 7 bases spanning the gap. For the CDR3, the DNA is TGTGCCAGCAGCGTAGAACAGGGCTCCTACGAGCAGTACTTC. It yields the protein CASSVEQGSYEQYF.

A note on this clone: Just one base apart from a much larger clone, this may be a read error. The rearrangement links TRBV6-5 to TRBJ1-2, with no clear D. Germline assignment: CDR1 MNHEY and CDR2 SVGAGI. This CDR3 comprises 12 residues. As DNA, the CDR3 is TGCGCCAGCAGTGTGGTGGGGTATGGCTACACCTTC. This gives the protein CASSVVGYGYTF.

This rearrangement joins TRBV7-8 to TRBJ2-7, with 9 bases matching TRBD2. Germline CDR1 SGHVS, CDR2 FQNEAQ. V was clipped by 4 bases and J by 7 bases; unmatched bases: 8. The CDR3 sequence is 14 residues long. In nucleotides, the CDR3 is TGTGCCAGCAGCTCCGGGACTAGCTTTCTTGAGCAGTACTTC. Encoded protein: CASSSGTSFLEQYF.

The CDR3 region has the DNA TGTGCCAGCAGGAACCACGAGTATGGCTACACCTTC. It specifies CASRNHEYGYTF. The chain is built from TRBV2 and TRBJ1-2; D not certain. Trimming shortened V by 6 bases and J by 5 bases, and 10 bases separated the two germline ends. CDR1 is SNHLY and CDR2 is FYNNEI in the germline V gene. The CDR3 is 12 residues long.

V and J are TRBV5-6 and TRBJ1-5; 8 bases align to TRBD1. Germline CDR1 reads SGHDT; CDR2 reads YYEEEE. The J segment lost 10 bases and the V segment lost 5 bases, leaving 20 bases of the junction unmatched. The CDR3 totals 17 residues. CDR3 in amino acids: CASRKKGGTGGWYPQHF. CDR3 DNA sequence: TGTGCCAGCAGGAAAAAGGGCGGTACAGGGGGTTGGTACCCCCAGCATTTT.

V usage is TRBV5-1 and J usage is TRBJ1-6; D is unclear. V lost 4 bases and J 10 bases, leaving 12 bases between the germline ends. CDR3 size: 13 residues. Germline CDR1 is SGHRS and CDR2 is YFSETQ. CDR3 sequence (DNA): TGCGCCAGCAGCGCCGAGATCGAATCACCCCTCCACTTT. Protein: CASSAEIESPLHF.

The chain couples TRBV7-2 to TRBJ1-3, with 7 nucleotides matching TRBD1. Germline lookup yields CDR1 SGHTA and CDR2 FQGNSA. CDR3 size: 15 residues. The ends lost 0 bases at V and 4 bases at J; junction bases unmatched: 3. CDR3 sequence: CASSLAGTVGNTIYF. CDR3 nucleotides: TGTGCCAGCAGCTTAGCCGGGACAGTCGGAAACACCATATATTTT.

This sequence joins TRBV19 and TRBJ1-2; TRBD1 might be the D (6 bases). This CDR3 region has 18 residues. Germline-derived CDR1 and CDR2 are LNHDA and SQIVND (reference sequence). With 3 bases removed from V and 4 bases from J, the gap between germline ends came to 24 bases. The CDR3 loop is CASSIRIQGAGEIYGYTF. The DNA of the CDR3 is TGTGCCAGTAGTATTCGTATTCAAGGGGCAGGGGAGATCTATGGCTACACCTTC. The full variable domain, with the rest looked up from reference TRBV19 and TRBJ1-2, is DGGITQSPKYLFRKEGQNVTLSCEQNLNHDAMYWYRQDPGQGLRLIYYSQIVNDFQKGDIAEGYSVSREKKESFPLTVTSAQKNPTAFYLCASSIRIQGAGEIYGYTFGSGTRLTVV.

CDR3 protein: CASSLGNHRDAQPQHF. CDR3 DNA: TGTGCCAGCAGCTTAGGGAACCACAGGGATGCTCAGCCCCAGCATTTT. The V and J genes are TRBV7-2 and TRBJ1-5; TRBD1 might be the D (6 bases). Germline loops: CDR1 SGHTA, CDR2 FQGNSA. The CDR3 contains 16 residues. V was cut by 1 base and J by 6 bases, with 16 bases left in between. Combining the CDR3 with reference TRBV7-2 and TRBJ1-5 gives the whole variable domain GAGVSQSPSNKVTEKGKDVELRCDPISGHTALYWYRQSLGQGLEFLIYFQGNSAPDKSGLPSDRFSAERTGGSVSTLTIQRTQQEDSAVYLCASSLGNHRDAQPQHFGDGTRLSIL.

The V gene is TRBV25-1, the J gene TRBJ2-3; D remains unclear. In germline, CDR1 is MGHDK, CDR2 SYGVNS. The CDR3 loop spans 16 amino acids. Deletions cut 2 bases from V and 1 base from J, with 13 bases between. As DNA, the CDR3 is TGTGCCAGCAGTGAAGATGGGTTTGGGCGCACAGATACGCAGTATTTT. Protein product: CASSEDGFGRTDTQYF.

The chain employs TRBV5-4 and TRBJ2-1, with D perhaps given as TRBD1 or TRBD2 (5 bases each). The germline V gene encodes CDR1 SGHNT and CDR2 YYREEE (reference sequence). CDR3 size: 15 residues. V was clipped by 1 base and J by 8 bases, with 16 bases between them. The CDR3 DNA reads as TGTGCCAGCAGCTTGCAGGGAGTTAATACGGATGAGCAGTTCTTC. Translating gives CASSLQGVNTDEQFF.

A note on this clone: Other DNA sequences within the sample encode an identical CDR3. The chain combines TRBV18 with TRBJ1-1, with 11 bases that match TRBD1. This CDR3 contains 14 residues. The junction had 5 bases not matched to a gene; V was cut back by 6 bases and J by 5 bases. CDR1 and CDR2 (germline): KGHSH, LQKENI. DNA for the CDR3: TGTGCCAGCTCCCCCGGGACAGGGGGTACTGAAGCTTTCTTT. It codes for CASSPGTGGTEAFF.

Regarding this clone: The sample holds other DNA sequences that translate to the same CDR3. The chain carries TRBV6-5 and TRBJ2-7, with D possibly matching TRBD1 (6 bases). The germline gives CDR1 MNHEY, CDR2 SVGAGI. V lost 0 bases to trimming and J lost 2 bases, with 8 bases between them. This CDR3 has 14 amino acids. CDR3 in amino acids: CASSYSRTAYEQYF. The CDR3 coding sequence is TGTGCCAGCAGTTACTCGAGGACAGCCTACGAGCAGTACTTC.

The gene calls are TRBV6-1 and TRBJ2-7; possibly TRBD1 for D (5 bases). V shed 3 bases and J shed 2 bases, with 11 bases lying between them. The length of the CDR3 is 14 residues. Germline V CDR1 and CDR2: MNHNS, SASEGT. For the CDR3, the DNA is TGTGCCAGCAGTGATGGACATCTGCCCTACGAGCAGTACTTC. This codes for CASSDGHLPYEQYF.

V usage is TRBV28 and J usage is TRBJ1-1; no clear D. Germline CDR1 is MDHEN and CDR2 is SYDVKM. The CDR3 runs to 11 residues. Trimming cost V 3 bases and J 9 bases, with 8 bases left between them. The CDR3 nucleotides are TGTGCCAGCAGTTTTAACAGCCAAGCTTTCTTT. Residues: CASSFNSQAFF.

The V call is TRBV30, the J call TRBJ2-3, with 9 positions matching TRBD2. The ends lost 1 base at V and 0 bases at J; junction bases unmatched: 2. The CDR3 consists of 15 residues. The V gene's germline CDR1 is GTSNPN and CDR2 SVGIG (reference sequence). CDR3 loop: CAWSGRGGSTDTQYF. As DNA, the CDR3 is TGTGCCTGGAGTGGGCGGGGGGGAAGCACAGATACGCAGTATTTT.

V and J are TRBV11-2 and TRBJ2-7, with a weak D call TRBD2 (5 bases). Germline V gives CDR1 SGHAT, CDR2 FQNNGV. The CDR3 contains 15 residues. V lost 2 bases to trimming and J lost 3 bases, with 14 bases between them. The CDR3 here is CASSLMLSAYYEQYF. CDR3 sequence (DNA): TGTGCCAGCAGCTTAATGCTTAGCGCATACTACGAGCAGTACTTC.

The chain combines TRBV28 with TRBJ2-7; 11 bases map to TRBD2. V shed 7 bases, J shed 3 bases, and the junction held 8 bases outside the gene matches. The CDR3 is made up of 15 amino acids. Germline values: CDR1 MDHEN, CDR2 SYDVKM. CDR3 residues: CASISGGGGYYEQYF. The CDR3 nucleotides read TGTGCCAGCATTAGCGGGGGGGGTGGTTACTACGAGCAGTACTTC. The whole variable domain, remainder taken from reference TRBV28 and TRBJ2-7, is DVKVTQSSRYLVKRTGEKVFLECVQDMDHENMFWYRQDPGLGLRLIYFSYDVKMKEKGDIPEGYSVSREKKERFSLILESASTNQTSMYLCASISGGGGYYEQYFGPGTRLTVT.

The V and J genes are TRBV11-2 and TRBJ2-1; a possible D gene is TRBD2 (6 bases). The CDR3 runs 18 residues. Trimming pared 0 bases from V and 4 bases from J, leaving 19 bases between. Per the germline V gene, CDR1 is SGHAT and CDR2 is FQNNGV. Here the CDR3 reads CASSLDGGGPELYNEQFF. CDR3 DNA sequence: TGTGCCAGCAGCTTAGATGGGGGAGGCCCAGAACTATACAATGAGCAGTTCTTC. Full variable domain (remainder filled in from reference TRBV11-2 and TRBJ2-1): EAGVAQSPRYKIIEKRQSVAFWCNPISGHATLYWYQQILGQGPKLLIQFQNNGVVDDSQLPKDRFSAERLKGVDSTLKIQPAKLEDSAVYLCASSLDGGGPELYNEQFFGPGTRLTVL.

The rearrangement uses TRBV2 and TRBJ2-1; 8 nucleotides line up with TRBD1. The CDR3 spans 15 residues. Germline V CDR1 and CDR2: SNHLY, FYNNEI. V shed 6 bases and J 8 bases; nucleotides not matched to a gene: 12. The CDR3, as DNA: TGTGCCAGCAGGGAGAACCGGGACAGGTCGTATGAGCAGTTCTTC. This codes for CASRENRDRSYEQFF.

V is TRBV4-1 and J is TRBJ1-6, with 9 bases lining up with TRBD1. The length of the CDR3 is 16 residues. Germline-derived CDR1 and CDR2 are MGHRA and YSYEKL. Trimming at V came to 1 base and at J to 10 bases, leaving 8 bases not matched to a gene. The CDR3 loop reads CASSQVQGAEVSPLHF. The CDR3 DNA reads as TGCGCCAGCAGCCAAGTACAGGGGGCGGAGGTGTCACCCCTCCACTTT.

This rearrangement joins TRBV19 to TRBJ1-5; 9 nucleotides line up with TRBD1. The germline CDR1 and CDR2 sequences are LNHDA and SQIVND (reference sequence). This CDR3 region has 14 residues. V lost 6 bases and J lost 0; bases outside the gene matches: 0. The CDR3 nucleotides are TGTGCCAGTAGGGGACAGGGTAGCAATCAGCCCCAGCATTTT. It translates to CASRGQGSNQPQHF.

This chain joins TRBV7-2 and TRBJ2-7; D is ambiguous. The CDR3 runs 12 residues. Germline values: CDR1 SGHTA, CDR2 FQGNSA. Trimming stripped 5 bases from V and 2 bases from J, with 7 bases between. CDR3 amino acids: CASSASAYEQYF. In nucleotides, the CDR3 is TGTGCCAGCAGCGCCTCGGCCTACGAGCAGTACTTC. The variable domain in full, completed from reference TRBV7-2 and TRBJ2-7, reads GAGVSQSPSNKVTEKGKDVELRCDPISGHTALYWYRQSLGQGLEFLIYFQGNSAPDKSGLPSDRFSAERTGGSVSTLTIQRTQQEDSAVYLCASSASAYEQYFGPGTRLTVT.

The count of this clone is one. The rearrangement links TRBV25-1 to TRBJ2-7; a possible D gene is TRBD1 (5 bases). The CDR3 spans 13 residues. V lost 5 bases and J 4 bases, leaving 12 bases between the germline ends. Germline V lookup: CDR1 MGHDK, CDR2 SYGVNS. The CDR3 DNA sequence: TGTGCCAGCAGTCAGGGTGGGAATTACGAGCAGTACTTC. The encoded protein is CASSQGGNYEQYF.

The J gene is TRBJ1-2, the V gene TRBV29-1; D might be TRBD1 (6 bases). CDR3 length: 14 residues. Per the germline V gene, CDR1 is SQVTM and CDR2 is ANQGSEA. Trimming took 2 bases from V and 6 from J, leaving 16 bases between them. As DNA, the CDR3 is TGCAGCGTTGAAAGGGGGGGCTGGGAAAATGGCTACACCTTC. This encodes CSVERGGWENGYTF.

The gene calls are TRBV7-6 and TRBJ2-5, with D perhaps matching TRBD2 (5 bases). V lost 4 bases and J 1 base, leaving 16 bases between the germline ends. Germline V gene lookup returns CDR1 SGHVS and CDR2 FNYEAQ. The CDR3 loop spans 16 amino acids. CDR3 nucleotides: TGTGCCAGCAGCTCGGGCAGCGGAGCGGTCCAAGAGACCCAGTACTTC. This translates into CASSSGSGAVQETQYF.

The chain has TRBV28 and TRBJ1-5, with TRBD1 identical over 9 bases. The CDR3 covers 15 residues. The J segment lost 1 base and the V segment lost 6 bases, leaving 4 bases of the junction unmatched. The germline gives CDR1 MDHEN, CDR2 SYDVKM. CDR3 amino acids: CASRPGTGSNQPQHF. CDR3 nucleotide sequence: TGTGCCAGCAGACCCGGGACAGGGAGCAATCAGCCCCAGCATTTT.

With respect to this clone: The sample contains more than one DNA sequence encoding this CDR3. The chain uses TRBV2 and TRBJ2-5; a possible D gene is TRBD2 (5 bases). Germline CDR1 is SNHLY and CDR2 is FYNNEI. The CDR3 has 11 residues. The V end was cut by 4 bases, the J end by 5 bases, with 5 bases between. In nucleotides, the CDR3 is TGTGCCAGCAGTGGAGGGGAGACCCAGTACTTC. Amino acids: CASSGGETQYF.

The chain is built from TRBV19 and TRBJ2-3; 9 bases map to TRBD2. V lost 8 bases to trimming and J lost 2 bases; unmatched junction nucleotides: 5. The germline V gene has CDR1 LNHDA and CDR2 SQIVND (reference sequence). The CDR3 has 14 residues. The CDR3 coding sequence is TGTGCCAGTGACAAGCGGGGGGTCACAGATACGCAGTATTTT. Its protein is CASDKRGVTDTQYF.

The chain employs TRBV4-1 and TRBJ2-1; unclear D gene. Germline CDR1 MGHRA, CDR2 YSYEKL. This CDR3 region has 15 residues. V gave up 1 base and J gave up 3 bases, with 10 bases separating them. CDR3 nucleotides: TGCGCCAGCAGCCAAGCAGCGAATAGCTACAATGAGCAGTTCTTC. It encodes CASSQAANSYNEQFF.